The clone carrying this T cell receptor beta chain was seen a few times. This entry is derived from a study of blood T cell repertoires in COVID-19. Study-wide context: From the United States, Italy and Spain came samples of acute and convalescent COVID-19.

Authors' methods: Nucleated cell number was recorded as an estimate derived from reference gene primer amplification. Sequencing used immunoSEQ multiplex PCR; TCRdb keeps in-frame clones, though not all of them. From that table come the V and J calls and clone size; the DNA was used to work out D and trimming. The sample carries about 240,000 clones, approximately 90% recorded once. The CDR3 extends over 13 amino acids. V lost 5 bases and J lost 4, with 11 bases in between. The sequencing sample was made of peripheral blood. The receptor comes from a woman in her forties who had recovered from COVID-19. The chain is built from TRBV12-3 or TRBV12-4 and TRBJ2-5, with a weak D call TRBD1 (6 bases). Here the CDR3 DNA reads TGTGCCAGCAGTCGGGACATGGGAGAGACCCAGTACTTC. Protein product: CASSRDMGETQYF.